This T cell receptor (beta chain) was captured by sequencing in a study of cytomegalovirus exposure and HLA in healthy donors. Turning to the study itself: An earlier analysis found 110 million or so unique TCR beta sequences from 150 million to 200 million T cells.

This clone was recorded a few times. Its specificity is not known. This PCR relied on a set of 60 Vbeta primers and 13 Jbeta primers. Sequenced by immunoSEQ multiplex PCR; TCRdb stores in-frame clones only, minus some. The sample consists of more than 95,000 clones, about 81% of them appearing once. Per germline, CDR1 SGHDT and CDR2 YYEEEE. This CDR3 region has 15 residues. V lost 2 bases, J lost 4 bases, and 7 bases stayed unmatched. Study outcomes and limitations: TCR beta V segments were, for the most part, productive about 87% or about 30% of the time in an earlier analysis. Beyond CMV serostatus, there was no information to go on about immune exposure. Investigators reported 150 to 200 TCR beta chains as tied to cytomegalovirus.

This clonotype was obtained from a man aged 30-40 years in good health and CMV-seronegative. The V and J genes are TRBV5-6 and TRBJ2-3; 7 bases map to TRBD1. Sequencing was performed on PBMCs. CDR3 coding DNA: TGTGCCAGCAGCTTAAGAGACAGGGCGCCAGATACGCAGTATTTT. It codes for CASSLRDRAPDTQYF. Full variable domain (rest looked up from reference TRBV5-6 and TRBJ2-3): DAGVTQSPTHLIKTRGQQVTLRCSPKSGHDTVSWYQQALGQGPQFIFQYYEEEERQRGNFPDRFSGHQFPNYSSELNVNALLLGDSALYLCASSLRDRAPDTQYFGPGTRLTVL.